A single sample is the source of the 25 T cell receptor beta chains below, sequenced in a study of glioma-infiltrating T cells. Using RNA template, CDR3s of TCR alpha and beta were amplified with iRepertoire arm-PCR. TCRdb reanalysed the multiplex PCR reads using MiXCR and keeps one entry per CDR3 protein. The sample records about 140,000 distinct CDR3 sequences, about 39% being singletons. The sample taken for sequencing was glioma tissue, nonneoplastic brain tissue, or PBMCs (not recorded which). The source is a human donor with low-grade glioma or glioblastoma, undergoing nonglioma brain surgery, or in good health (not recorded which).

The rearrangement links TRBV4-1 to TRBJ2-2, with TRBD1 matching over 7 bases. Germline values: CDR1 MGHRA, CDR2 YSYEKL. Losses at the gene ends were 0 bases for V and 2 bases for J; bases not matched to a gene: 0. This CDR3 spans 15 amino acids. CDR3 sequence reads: CASSQEGGNTGELFF. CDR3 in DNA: TGCGCCAGCAGCCAAGAAGGGGGCAACACCGGGGAGCTGTTTTTT.

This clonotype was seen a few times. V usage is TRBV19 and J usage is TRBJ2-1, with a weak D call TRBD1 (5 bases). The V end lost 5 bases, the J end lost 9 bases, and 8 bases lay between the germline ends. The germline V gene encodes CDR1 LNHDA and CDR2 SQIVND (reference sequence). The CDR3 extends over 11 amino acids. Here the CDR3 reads CASSWGTEQFF. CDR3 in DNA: TGTGCCAGTAGTTGGGGCACTGAGCAGTTCTTC.

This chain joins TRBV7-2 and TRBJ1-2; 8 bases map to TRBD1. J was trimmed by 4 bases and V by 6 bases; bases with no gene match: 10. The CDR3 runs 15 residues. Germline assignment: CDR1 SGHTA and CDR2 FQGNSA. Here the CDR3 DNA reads TGTGCCAGCAGTGAAGGGCAGGGGGCGATCTATGGCTACACCTTC. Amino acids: CASSEGQGAIYGYTF.

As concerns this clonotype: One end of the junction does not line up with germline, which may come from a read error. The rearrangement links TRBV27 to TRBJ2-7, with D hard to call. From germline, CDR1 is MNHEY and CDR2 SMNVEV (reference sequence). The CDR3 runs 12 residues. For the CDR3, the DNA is TGTGCCCGCAGTCCCTGGCAGGACGAGCAGTACTTC. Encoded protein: CARSPWQDEQYF.

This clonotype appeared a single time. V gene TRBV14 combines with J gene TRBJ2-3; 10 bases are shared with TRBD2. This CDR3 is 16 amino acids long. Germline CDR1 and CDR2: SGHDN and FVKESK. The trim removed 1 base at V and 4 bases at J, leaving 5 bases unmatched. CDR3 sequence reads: CASSQGLAGVADTQYF. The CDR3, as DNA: TGTGCCAGCAGCCAAGGCCTAGCGGGAGTAGCAGATACGCAGTATTTT.

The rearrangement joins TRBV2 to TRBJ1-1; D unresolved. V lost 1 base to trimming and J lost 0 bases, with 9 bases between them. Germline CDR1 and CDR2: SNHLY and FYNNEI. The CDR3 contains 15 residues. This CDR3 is CASSEDVVLNTEAFF. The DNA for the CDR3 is TGTGCCAGCAGTGAAGATGTTGTATTGAACACTGAAGCTTTCTTT.

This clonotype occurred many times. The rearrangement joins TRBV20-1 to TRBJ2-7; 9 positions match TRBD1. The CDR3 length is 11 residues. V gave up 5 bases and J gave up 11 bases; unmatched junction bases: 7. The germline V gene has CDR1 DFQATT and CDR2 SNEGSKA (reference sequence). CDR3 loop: CSAGGQGKEYF. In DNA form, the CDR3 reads TGCAGTGCTGGTGGACAGGGGAAGGAGTACTTC.

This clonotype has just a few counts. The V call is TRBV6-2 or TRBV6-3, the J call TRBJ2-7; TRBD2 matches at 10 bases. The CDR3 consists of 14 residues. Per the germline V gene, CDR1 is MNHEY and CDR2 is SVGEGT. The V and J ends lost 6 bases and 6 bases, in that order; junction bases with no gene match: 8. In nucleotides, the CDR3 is TGTGCCAGCAGGTTAAGCGGGAGGGCCGGCGAGCAGTACTTC. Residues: CASRLSGRAGEQYF.

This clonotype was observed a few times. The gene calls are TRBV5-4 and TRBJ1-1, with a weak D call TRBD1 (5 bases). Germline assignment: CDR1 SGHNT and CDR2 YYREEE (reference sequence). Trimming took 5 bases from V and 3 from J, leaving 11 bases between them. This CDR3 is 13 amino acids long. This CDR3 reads CASSEQEYTEAFF. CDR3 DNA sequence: TGTGCCAGCAGTGAACAGGAGTACACTGAAGCTTTCTTT.

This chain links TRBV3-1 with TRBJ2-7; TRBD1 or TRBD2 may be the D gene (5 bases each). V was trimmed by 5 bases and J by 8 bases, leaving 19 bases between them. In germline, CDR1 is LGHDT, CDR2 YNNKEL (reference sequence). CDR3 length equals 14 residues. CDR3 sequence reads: CASSSPGTALKQYF. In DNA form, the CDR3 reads TGTGCCAGCAGCTCTCCCGGGACGGCCTTAAAGCAGTACTTC.

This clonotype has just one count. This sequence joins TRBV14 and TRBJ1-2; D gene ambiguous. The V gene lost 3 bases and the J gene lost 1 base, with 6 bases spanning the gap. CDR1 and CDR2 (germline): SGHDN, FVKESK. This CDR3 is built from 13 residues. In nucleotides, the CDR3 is TGTGCCAGCAGCCAGGGCATTAACTATGGCTACACCTTC. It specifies CASSQGINYGYTF.

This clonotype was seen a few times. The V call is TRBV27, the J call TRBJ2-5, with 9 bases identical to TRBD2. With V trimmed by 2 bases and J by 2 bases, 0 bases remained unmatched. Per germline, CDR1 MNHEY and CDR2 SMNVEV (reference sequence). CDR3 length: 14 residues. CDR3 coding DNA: TGTGCCAGCAGTTTACTAGCGGGGCAAGAGACCCAGTACTTC. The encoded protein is CASSLLAGQETQYF.

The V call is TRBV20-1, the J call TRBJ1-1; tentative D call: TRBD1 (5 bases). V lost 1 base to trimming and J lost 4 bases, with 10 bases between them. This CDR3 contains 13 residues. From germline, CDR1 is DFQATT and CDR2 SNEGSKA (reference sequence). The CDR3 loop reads CSARAGLITEAFF. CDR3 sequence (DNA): TGCAGTGCTAGAGCAGGGTTAATCACTGAAGCTTTCTTT.

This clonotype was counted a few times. The CDR3 sequence is CASSYPGTSRTDEQYF. DNA for the CDR3: TGTGCCAGCAGTTACCCTGGGACTAGCAGGACGGACGAGCAGTACTTC. The rearrangement links TRBV6-2 or TRBV6-3 to TRBJ2-7; TRBD2 aligns across 9 bases. Germline V gene sequence: CDR1 MNHEY, CDR2 SVGEGT. The CDR3 loop spans 16 amino acids. V gave up 2 bases and J gave up 5 bases; unmatched junction bases: 10.

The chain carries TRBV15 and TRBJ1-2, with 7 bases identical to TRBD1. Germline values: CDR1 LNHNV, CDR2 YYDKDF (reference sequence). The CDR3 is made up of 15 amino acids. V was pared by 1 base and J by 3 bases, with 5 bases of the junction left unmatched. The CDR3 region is CATSRVPGGDYGYTF. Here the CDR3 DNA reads TGTGCCACCAGCAGAGTCCCAGGGGGGGACTATGGCTACACCTTC.

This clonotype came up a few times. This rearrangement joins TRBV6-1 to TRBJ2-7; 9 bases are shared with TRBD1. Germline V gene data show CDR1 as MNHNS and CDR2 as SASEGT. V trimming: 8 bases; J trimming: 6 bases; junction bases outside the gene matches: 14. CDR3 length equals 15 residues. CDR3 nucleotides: TGTGCCAGCTTCGACGGGGACAGGGTAAATCCCGAGCAGTACTTC. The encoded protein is CASFDGDRVNPEQYF.

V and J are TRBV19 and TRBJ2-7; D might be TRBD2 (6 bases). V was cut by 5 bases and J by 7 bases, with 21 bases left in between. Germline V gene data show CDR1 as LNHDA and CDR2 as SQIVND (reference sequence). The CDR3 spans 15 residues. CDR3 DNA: TGTGCCAGTAGTTCCAGACTAGGCCTCGCGAGGGAGCAGTACTTC. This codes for CASSSRLGLAREQYF. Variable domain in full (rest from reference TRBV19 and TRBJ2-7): DGGITQSPKYLFRKEGQNVTLSCEQNLNHDAMYWYRQDPGQGLRLIYYSQIVNDFQKGDIAEGYSVSREKKESFPLTVTSAQKNPTAFYLCASSSRLGLAREQYFGPGTRLTVT.

The CDR3, as DNA: TGTGCCAGCGGTCCTAGCGGGGGAGATACGCAGTATTTT. It encodes CASGPSGGDTQYF. The chain carries TRBV7-3 and TRBJ2-3; 10 bases are a match to TRBD2. This CDR3 is 13 amino acids long. Germline assignment: CDR1 SGHTA and CDR2 FQGTGA. The ends lost 8 bases at V and 5 bases at J; junction bases unmatched: 4.

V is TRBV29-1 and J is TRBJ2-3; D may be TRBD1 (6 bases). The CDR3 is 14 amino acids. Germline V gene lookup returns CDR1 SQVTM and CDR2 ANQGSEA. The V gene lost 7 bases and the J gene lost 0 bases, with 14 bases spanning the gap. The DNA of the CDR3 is TGCAGCGCTTTGCTGGGGGCTAGCACAGATACGCAGTATTTT. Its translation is CSALLGASTDTQYF.

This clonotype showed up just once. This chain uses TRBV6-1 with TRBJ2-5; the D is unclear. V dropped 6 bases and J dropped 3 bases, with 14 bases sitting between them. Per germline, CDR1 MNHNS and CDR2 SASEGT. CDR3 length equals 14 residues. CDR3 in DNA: TGTGCCAGCAGCTCCCAAGGCGCAGAAGAGACCCAGTACTTC. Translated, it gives CASSSQGAEETQYF.

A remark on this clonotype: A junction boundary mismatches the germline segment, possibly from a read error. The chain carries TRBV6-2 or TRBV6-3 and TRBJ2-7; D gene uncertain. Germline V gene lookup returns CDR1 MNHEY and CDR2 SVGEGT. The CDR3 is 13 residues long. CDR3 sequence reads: CASGPPGVYEHYF. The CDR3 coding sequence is TGTGCCAGCGGCCCCCCTGGAGTATACGAGCATTACTTC.

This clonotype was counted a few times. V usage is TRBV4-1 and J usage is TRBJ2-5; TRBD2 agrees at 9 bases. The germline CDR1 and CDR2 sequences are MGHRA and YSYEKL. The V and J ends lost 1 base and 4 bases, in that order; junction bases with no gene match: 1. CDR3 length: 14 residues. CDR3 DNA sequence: TGCGCCAGCAGCCAAGTAGCGGGGGTAGAGACCCAGTACTTC. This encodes CASSQVAGVETQYF.

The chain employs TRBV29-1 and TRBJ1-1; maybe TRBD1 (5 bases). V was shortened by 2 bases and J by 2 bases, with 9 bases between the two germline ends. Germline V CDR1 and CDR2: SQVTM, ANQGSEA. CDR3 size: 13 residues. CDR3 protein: CSVETTENTEAFF. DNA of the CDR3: TGCAGCGTTGAAACGACAGAAAACACTGAAGCTTTCTTT.

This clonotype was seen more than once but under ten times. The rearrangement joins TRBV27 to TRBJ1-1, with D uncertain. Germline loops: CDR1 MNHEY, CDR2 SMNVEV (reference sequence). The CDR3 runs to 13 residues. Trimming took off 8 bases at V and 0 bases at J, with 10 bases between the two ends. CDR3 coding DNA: TGTGCCAGCCATGATCCCATGAACACTGAAGCTTTCTTT. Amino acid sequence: CASHDPMNTEAFF.

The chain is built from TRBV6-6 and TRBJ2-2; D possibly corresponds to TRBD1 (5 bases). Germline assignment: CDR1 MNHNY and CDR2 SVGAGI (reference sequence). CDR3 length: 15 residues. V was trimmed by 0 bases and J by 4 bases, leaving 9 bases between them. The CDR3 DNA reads TGTGCCAGCAGTTACTCTCCAGGGCTCACCGGGGAGCTGTTTTTT. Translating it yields CASSYSPGLTGELFF.